Below are 11 T cell receptor beta chains sequenced from a single sample in a study of OX40 agonist ivuxolimab in advanced cancers. Sequencing used immunoSEQ multiplex PCR; TCRdb keeps in-frame clones, though not all of them. The table shows about 47,000 clones, with about 88% occurring only once. Here the sequenced sample was CD4+ or CD8+ T cells sorted from blood, taken in a trial of the OX40 agonist ivuxolimab. The receptors here all came from an adult with an advanced solid tumor such as melanoma, head and neck, liver or kidney cancer.

The chain couples TRBV19 to TRBJ1-2; weak D call: TRBD1 (5 bases). The CDR3 extends over 15 amino acids. CDR1 is LNHDA and CDR2 is SQIVND in the germline V gene (reference sequence). Deletions cut 3 bases from V and 3 bases from J, with 14 bases between. CDR3 region: CASSIPGRDDYGYTF. The DNA for the CDR3 is TGTGCCAGTAGTATCCCAGGCAGGGACGACTATGGCTACACCTTC.

The V and J genes are TRBV13 and TRBJ2-1; D ambiguous. This CDR3 is built from 15 residues. The germline V gene has CDR1 PRHDT and CDR2 FYEKMQ (reference sequence). The V and J ends lost 4 bases and 6 bases respectively, with 16 bases between them. CDR3 in DNA: TGTGCCAGCAGCTCCTCTAGGGTAGGTAGCAATGAGCAGTTCTTC. Protein: CASSSSRVGSNEQFF.

The rearrangement uses TRBV5-1 and TRBJ2-7, with a tentative D call TRBD2 (6 bases). Germline V gene data show CDR1 as SGHRS and CDR2 as YFSETQ. V lost 7 bases and J 5 bases, leaving 22 bases between the germline ends. CDR3 length: 15 residues. The DNA for the CDR3 is TGCGCCAGCGGTTCCCGGGGGAGAGGTCAGGACGAGCAGTACTTC. Amino acid sequence: CASGSRGRGQDEQYF.

This clone is a singleton in its sample. The V gene is TRBV11-3, the J gene TRBJ2-7; D may be TRBD2 (6 bases). Germline-derived CDR1 and CDR2 are SGHNT and YENEEA. The V end was cut by 1 base, the J end by 0 bases, with 10 bases between. The CDR3 consists of 15 residues. The CDR3 is CASSLGGDGSYEQYF. In DNA form, the CDR3 reads TGTGCCAGCAGCTTAGGGGGGGACGGCTCCTACGAGCAGTACTTC.

Within the sample, this clone is medium-sized. The chain links TRBV7-8 to TRBJ2-7, with 7 bases that match TRBD1. CDR1 is SGHVS and CDR2 is FQNEAQ in the germline V gene. This CDR3 is 14 amino acids long. V shed 5 bases, J shed 3 bases, and the junction held 7 bases outside the gene matches. The CDR3 here is CASSPRDSNYEQYF. The DNA for the CDR3 is TGTGCCAGCAGCCCTCGGGACAGCAACTACGAGCAGTACTTC.

V and J are TRBV19 and TRBJ1-2; D call uncertain. CDR3 size: 13 residues. In germline, CDR1 is LNHDA, CDR2 SQIVND (reference sequence). V dropped 0 bases and J dropped 8 bases, with 10 bases sitting between them. CDR3 DNA sequence: TGTGCCAGTAGTATAGATCCAGCGCGGGGCTACACCTTC. This gives the protein CASSIDPARGYTF.

CDR3 nucleotides: TGCAGCGTTTCCGGACCCAATCAGCCCCAGCATTTT. Protein: CSVSGPNQPQHF. The V and J genes are TRBV29-1 and TRBJ1-5; D not resolved. The CDR3 extends over 12 amino acids. CDR1 is SQVTM and CDR2 is ANQGSEA in the germline V gene. Trimming took off 5 bases at V and 3 bases at J, with 8 bases between the two ends. The complete variable domain, with remaining parts taken from reference TRBV29-1 and TRBJ1-5, reads SAVISQKPSRDICQRGTSLTIQCQVDSQVTMMFWYRQQPGQSLTLIATANQGSEATYESGFVIDKFPISRPNLTFSTLTVSNMSPEDSSIYLCSVSGPNQPQHFGDGTRLSIL.

CDR3 nucleotide sequence: TGTGCCAGCAGTGACTCCCGGGGGGCCTACAATGAGCAGTTCTTC. It specifies CASSDSRGAYNEQFF. The V gene is TRBV6-4, the J gene TRBJ2-1; 7 nucleotides agree with TRBD2. This CDR3 region has 15 residues. Per the germline V gene, CDR1 is MRHNA and CDR2 is SNTAGT. V lost 0 bases, J lost 2 bases, and 1 base stayed unmatched.

CDR3 nucleotide sequence: TGTGCCAGCAGCCCCCTGGGTACTTCAGAGACCCAGTACTTC. As protein: CASSPLGTSETQYF. The chain uses TRBV7-3 and TRBJ2-5; D unresolved. The ends were cut back, 5 bases at V and 4 bases at J, with 14 bases in the middle. The length of the CDR3 is 14 residues. Per the germline V gene, CDR1 is SGHTA and CDR2 is FQGTGA. Complete variable domain (other parts from reference TRBV7-3 and TRBJ2-5): GAGVSQTPSNKVTEKGKYVELRCDPISGHTALYWYRQSLGQGPEFLIYFQGTGAADDSGLPNDRFFAVRPEGSVSTLKIQRTERGDSAVYLCASSPLGTSETQYFGPGTRLLVL.

CDR3 region: CAWSVTSGTVNEQFF. In DNA form, the CDR3 reads TGTGCCTGGAGTGTTACTAGCGGGACAGTCAATGAGCAGTTCTTC. The V and J genes are TRBV30 and TRBJ2-1; 10 bases match TRBD2. The CDR3 is 15 residues long. The J segment lost 6 bases and the V segment lost 0 bases, leaving 5 bases of the junction unmatched. The germline V gene encodes CDR1 GTSNPN and CDR2 SVGIG (reference sequence).

The chain is built from TRBV19 and TRBJ2-4, with TRBD2 matching 8 bases. The germline V gene has CDR1 LNHDA and CDR2 SQIVND (reference sequence). The CDR3 length is 15 residues. V trimming: 4 bases; J trimming: 4 bases; junction bases outside the gene matches: 6. The CDR3 loop reads CASSTLQRGKNIQYF. The CDR3 DNA reads as TGTGCCAGTAGTACCCTCCAGCGGGGGAAAAACATTCAGTACTTC.